Sequencing of this TCR beta chain was carried out in a study of blood T cell repertoires in COVID-19. CDR3 length: 14 residues. V dropped 7 bases and J dropped 8; count of bases not matched to a gene: 11. Germline CDR1 reads SGHVS; CDR2 reads FQNEAQ. Repertoires were generated with immunoSEQ multiplex PCR, while TCRdb's copy carries only in-frame clones and drops some. The repertoire consists of approximately 470,000 clones, with roughly 87% occurring once and the leading ten covering roughly 0.7%. This sequence joins TRBV7-8 and TRBJ1-1, with 9 bases fitting TRBD1. The sample was PBMCs or T cells enriched from blood (not recorded which). The receptor's source is a woman between 18 and 29 years old who had recovered from COVID-19. The chain's CDR3 is CASTLGTGNLEAFF. The CDR3 coding sequence is TGTGCCAGCACCCTCGGGACAGGGAATCTAGAAGCTTTCTTT.